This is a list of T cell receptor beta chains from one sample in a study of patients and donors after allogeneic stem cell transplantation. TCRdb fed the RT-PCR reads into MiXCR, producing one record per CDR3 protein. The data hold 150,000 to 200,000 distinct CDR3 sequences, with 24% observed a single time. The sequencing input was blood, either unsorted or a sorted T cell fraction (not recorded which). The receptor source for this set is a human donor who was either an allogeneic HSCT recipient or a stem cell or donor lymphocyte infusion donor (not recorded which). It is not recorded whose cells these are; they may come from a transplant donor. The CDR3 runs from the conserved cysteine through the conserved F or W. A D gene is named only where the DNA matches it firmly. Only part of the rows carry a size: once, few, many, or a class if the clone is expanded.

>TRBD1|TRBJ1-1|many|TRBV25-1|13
TGTGCCAGCAGTGAGGACAGGCGTACTGAAGCTTTCTTT
CASSEDRRTEAFF
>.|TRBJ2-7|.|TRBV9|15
TGTGCCAGCAGCGTAACCCCCTCGGGGAGCTACGAGCAGTACTTC
CASSVTPSGSYEQYF
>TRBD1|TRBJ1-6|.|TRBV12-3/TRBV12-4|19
TGTGCCAGCAGTTTAGATGGGAGACAGGGGGCGCGTACCTCCTCACCCCTCCACTTT
CASSLDGRQGARTSSPLHF
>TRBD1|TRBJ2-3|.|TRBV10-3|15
TGTGCCATCAGTGGTCCCGGGACAGGGACAGATACGCAGTATTTT
CAISGPGTGTDTQYF
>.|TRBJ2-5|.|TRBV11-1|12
TGTGCCAGCAGCTTAGCGGAGGGGACCCAGTACTTC
CASSLAEGTQYF
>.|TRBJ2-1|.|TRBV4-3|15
TGCGCCAGCAGCCAAGATCTGACCAATTTCAATGAGCAGTTCTTC
CASSQDLTNFNEQFF
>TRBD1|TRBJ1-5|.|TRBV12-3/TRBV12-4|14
TGTGCCAGCAGGGAACAGGGGTCGAATCAGCCCCAGCATTTT
CASREQGSNQPQHF
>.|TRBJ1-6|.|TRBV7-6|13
TGTGCCAGCAGCTCGGAGCTCAGCTCACCCCTCCACTTT
CASSSELSSPLHF
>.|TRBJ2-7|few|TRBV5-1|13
TGCGCCAGCAGCTTAGGAGTTCCCTACGAGCAGTACTTC
CASSLGVPYEQYF
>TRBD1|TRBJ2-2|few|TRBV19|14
TGTGCCAGTAGTACCGACAGGGTCACCGGGGAGCTGTTTTTT
CASSTDRVTGELFF
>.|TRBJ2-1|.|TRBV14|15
TGTGCCAGCAGCCCACCAGGGTCACCCTACAATGAGCAGTTCTTC
CASSPPGSPYNEQFF
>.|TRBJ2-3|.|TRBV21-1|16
TGTGCCAGCAGCAGTTATGGCGGCAAAACGCTAGATACGCAGTATTTT
CASSSYGGKTLDTQYF
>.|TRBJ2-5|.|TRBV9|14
TGTGCCAGCAGCCCTGACTTGTTGGCGGAGACCCAGTACTTC
CASSPDLLAETQYF
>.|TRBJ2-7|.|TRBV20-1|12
TGCAGTGCTAGTGACAGGCTCCACGAGCAGTACTTC
CSASDRLHEQYF
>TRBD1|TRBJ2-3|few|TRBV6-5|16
TGTGCCAGCACCCCTTCACAGGGGCTGCAGGGAGATACGCAGTATTTT
CASTPSQGLQGDTQYF
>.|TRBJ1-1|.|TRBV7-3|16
TGTGCCAGCAGCTTAAACGGGAGGTCCATGAACACTGAAGCTTTCTTT
CASSLNGRSMNTEAFF
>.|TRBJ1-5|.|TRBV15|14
TGTGCCACCAGCAGCCGGATGGGCAATCAGCCCCAGCATTTT
CATSSRMGNQPQHF
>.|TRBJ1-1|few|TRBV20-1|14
TGCAGTGCTAGTTTGCGGGGGAGAAGGACTGAAGCTTTCTTT
CSASLRGRRTEAFF
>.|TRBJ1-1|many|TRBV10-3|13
TGTGCCATCGGTGATGGATTAAACACTGAAGCTTTCTTT
CAIGDGLNTEAFF
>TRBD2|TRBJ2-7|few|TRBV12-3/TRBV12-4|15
TGTGCCAGCAGCCGGCCCACTAGCGGGAGGGACGAGCAGTACTTC
CASSRPTSGRDEQYF
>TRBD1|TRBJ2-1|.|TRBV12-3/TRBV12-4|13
TGTGCCACGGGACAGGGTCTCGGGAATGAGCAGTTCTTC
CATGQGLGNEQFF
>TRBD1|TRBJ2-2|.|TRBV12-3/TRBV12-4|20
TGTGCCAGCAGTTTGTTGGAAGAGGTGTTAAGGACAGGGCAATCCGGGGAGCTGTTTTTT
CASSLLEEVLRTGQSGELFF
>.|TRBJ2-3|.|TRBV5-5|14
TGTGCCAGCAGCTTGGGACTACGCGAAGATACGCAGTATTTT
CASSLGLREDTQYF
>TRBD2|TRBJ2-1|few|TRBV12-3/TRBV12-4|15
TGTGCCAGCAGTTTGGGGTCTAGCGGGGGCAATGAGCAGTTCTTC
CASSLGSSGGNEQFF
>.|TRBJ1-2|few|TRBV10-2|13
TGCGCCAGCAGTGGCTGGAATGGAAATGGCTACACCTTC
CASSGWNGNGYTF
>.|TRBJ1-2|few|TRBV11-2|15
TGTGCCAGCAGCTTTACGTGGACAGACAACTATGGCTACACCTTC
CASSFTWTDNYGYTF
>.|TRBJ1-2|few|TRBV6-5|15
TGTGCCAGCAGTTACTCAGGGTCGGGTAACTATGGCTACACCTTC
CASSYSGSGNYGYTF
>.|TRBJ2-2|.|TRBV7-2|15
TGTGCCAGCACCCCGGGTCCCATGGGAGATAGGGAGCTGTTTTTT
CASTPGPMGDRELFF
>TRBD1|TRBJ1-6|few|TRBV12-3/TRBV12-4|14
TGTGCCAGCAGTACAAGAGGGGGCGATTCACCCCTCCACTTT
CASSTRGGDSPLHF
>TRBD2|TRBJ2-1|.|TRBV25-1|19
TGTGCCAGCAGTCCCCGCCTAGCGGGAGGCATTAGCTCCTACAATGAGCAGTTCTTC
CASSPRLAGGISSYNEQFF
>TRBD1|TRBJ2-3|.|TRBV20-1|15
TGCAGTGCTAGCGAAAGGACAGGGGGCACAGATACGCAGTATTTT
CSASERTGGTDTQYF
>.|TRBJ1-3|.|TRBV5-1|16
TGCGCCAGCAGCTACGATGGGACGGACTCTGGAAACACCATATATTTT
CASSYDGTDSGNTIYF
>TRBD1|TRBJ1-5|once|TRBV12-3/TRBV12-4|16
TGTGCCAGCAGTTATAGACAGGGGCGATTAGATCAGCCCCAGCATTTT
CASSYRQGRLDQPQHF
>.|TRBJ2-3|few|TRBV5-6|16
TGTGCCAGCAGCTTGTATGGGGCGCAATTCACAGATACGCAGTATTTT
CASSLYGAQFTDTQYF
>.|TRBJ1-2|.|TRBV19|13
TGTGCCAGTAGTCCCGACGGAAGCTATGGCTACACCTTC
CASSPDGSYGYTF